This is a list of T cell receptor beta chains from one sample in a study of identical twins. TCRdb reanalysed the 5' RACE reads using MiXCR and keeps one entry per CDR3 protein. The sample includes a few hundred thousand distinct CDR3 sequences, 10% to 13% of them seen just once. Sequencing used memory T cells sorted from blood. The receptor set was obtained from a man aged 50-59 years in good health. The CDR3 runs from the conserved cysteine through the conserved F or W. Fields, in order: CDR3 length, clone size, V gene, D gene, J gene, CDR3 DNA, CDR3 protein. D genes are given only for firm matches. The size field is filled for only some rows; it gives once, few, many or a size class.

cdr3_length: 16; clone_size: many; v_call: TRBV13; d_call: TRBD1; j_call: TRBJ1-2; cdr3_nt: TGTGCCAGCAGCCTAAAGACCGGGACAGGGGACTATGGCTACACCTTC; cdr3_aa: CASSLKTGTGDYGYTF
cdr3_length: 18; clone_size: NA; v_call: TRBV4-2; d_call: NA; j_call: TRBJ1-2; cdr3_nt: TGTGCCAGCAGCCAAGAGATAGGGTTTGGGGGGCGTAACTATGGCTACACCTTC; cdr3_aa: CASSQEIGFGGRNYGYTF
cdr3_length: 15; clone_size: few; v_call: TRBV7-2; d_call: NA; j_call: TRBJ2-4; cdr3_nt: TGTGCCAGCAGCAGCCAATTTGGGGCCAAAAACATTCAGTACTTC; cdr3_aa: CASSSQFGAKNIQYF
cdr3_length: 15; clone_size: many; v_call: TRBV28; d_call: TRBD1; j_call: TRBJ1-5; cdr3_nt: TGTGCCAGCAGTCACCTATACAGGGGGCAACAGCCCCAGCATTTT; cdr3_aa: CASSHLYRGQQPQHF
cdr3_length: 19; clone_size: NA; v_call: TRBV7-2; d_call: TRBD1; j_call: TRBJ1-5; cdr3_nt: TGTGCCAGCAGCTTAGGCTTAGGACAGGGGCGCGATAGCAATCAGCCCCAGCATTTT; cdr3_aa: CASSLGLGQGRDSNQPQHF
cdr3_length: 16; clone_size: many; v_call: TRBV4-2; d_call: TRBD2; j_call: TRBJ2-2; cdr3_nt: TGTGCCAGCAGCCAAGTTGCGGGAGGGCCGGTCGGGGAGCTGTTTTTT; cdr3_aa: CASSQVAGGPVGELFF
cdr3_length: 14; clone_size: many; v_call: TRBV20-1; d_call: TRBD1; j_call: TRBJ2-4; cdr3_nt: TGCAGTGCTAGAGATTCGACAGGGAGAAACATTCAGTACTTC; cdr3_aa: CSARDSTGRNIQYF
cdr3_length: 14; clone_size: few; v_call: TRBV28; d_call: NA; j_call: TRBJ2-7; cdr3_nt: TGTGCCAGCAGCTCTCATGGCGGGCGCTACGAGCAGTACTTC; cdr3_aa: CASSSHGGRYEQYF
cdr3_length: 14; clone_size: many; v_call: TRBV11-2; d_call: TRBD1; j_call: TRBJ2-6; cdr3_nt: TGTGCCAGCAGCTTCAACAGGGGGTTCAACGTCCTGACTTTC; cdr3_aa: CASSFNRGFNVLTF
cdr3_length: 14; clone_size: NA; v_call: TRBV20-1; d_call: NA; j_call: TRBJ2-3; cdr3_nt: TGCGGTGCTAGAGTTAGCGCTAGCGCAGATACGCAGTATTTT; cdr3_aa: CGARVSASADTQYF
cdr3_length: 12; clone_size: NA; v_call: TRBV2; d_call: NA; j_call: TRBJ2-5; cdr3_nt: TGTGCCAGCATAGAGGATTCGGGGACCCAGTACTTC; cdr3_aa: CASIEDSGTQYF
cdr3_length: 14; clone_size: NA; v_call: TRBV20-1; d_call: TRBD2; j_call: TRBJ2-1; cdr3_nt: TGCAGTGCTCCCAGGAGCGGGAGAAGGGGTGAGCAGTTCTTC; cdr3_aa: CSAPRSGRRGEQFF
cdr3_length: 12; clone_size: NA; v_call: TRBV28; d_call: NA; j_call: TRBJ1-1; cdr3_nt: TGTGCCAGCAGGGCCATGGTCACTGAAGCTTTCTTT; cdr3_aa: CASRAMVTEAFF
cdr3_length: 13; clone_size: once; v_call: TRBV12-3/TRBV12-4; d_call: NA; j_call: TRBJ2-7; cdr3_nt: TGTGCCAGCAGTACCGACTTGTCCTACGAGCAGTACTTC; cdr3_aa: CASSTDLSYEQYF
cdr3_length: 17; clone_size: NA; v_call: TRBV4-3; d_call: NA; j_call: TRBJ1-2; cdr3_nt: TGCGCCAGCAGCCAAGATGCGTTAGGGGCGACTAACTATGGCTACACCTTC; cdr3_aa: CASSQDALGATNYGYTF
cdr3_length: 13; clone_size: NA; v_call: TRBV4-3; d_call: NA; j_call: TRBJ2-7; cdr3_nt: TGCGCCAGCAGCCAAGATATCCTTGGGGAGCAGTACTTC; cdr3_aa: CASSQDILGEQYF
cdr3_length: 15; clone_size: many; v_call: TRBV11-2; d_call: TRBD1; j_call: TRBJ2-5; cdr3_nt: TGTGCCAGCAGCTTAGGCACAGGGGACGGGGAGACCCAGTACTTC; cdr3_aa: CASSLGTGDGETQYF
cdr3_length: 13; clone_size: few; v_call: TRBV6-2/TRBV6-3; d_call: NA; j_call: TRBJ2-2; cdr3_nt: TGTGCCAGCAGCCATAAAAGTACCGGGGAGCTGTTTTTT; cdr3_aa: CASSHKSTGELFF
cdr3_length: 16; clone_size: many; v_call: TRBV5-6; d_call: TRBD2; j_call: TRBJ2-3; cdr3_nt: TGTGCCAGCAGCTTGGCTAGCGGGAGGTCGGAGGATACGCAGTATTTT; cdr3_aa: CASSLASGRSEDTQYF
cdr3_length: 13; clone_size: many; v_call: TRBV5-1; d_call: NA; j_call: TRBJ2-3; cdr3_nt: TGCGCCAGCAGCTTGCAACCCGCAGGCACGCAGTATTTT; cdr3_aa: CASSLQPAGTQYF
cdr3_length: 17; clone_size: few; v_call: TRBV5-5; d_call: TRBD1; j_call: TRBJ1-5; cdr3_nt: TGTGCCAGCAGCTTTGAGACAGGGGCCCATGGCAATCAGCCCCAGCATTTT; cdr3_aa: CASSFETGAHGNQPQHF
cdr3_length: 14; clone_size: NA; v_call: TRBV5-1; d_call: NA; j_call: TRBJ2-7; cdr3_nt: TGCGCCAGCAGCCACCGGGGGTATGGGTACGAGCAGTACTTC; cdr3_aa: CASSHRGYGYEQYF
cdr3_length: 14; clone_size: few; v_call: TRBV5-4; d_call: NA; j_call: TRBJ2-7; cdr3_nt: TGTGCCAGCCAACGGGACTCAGGGTCCTACGAGCAGTACTTC; cdr3_aa: CASQRDSGSYEQYF
cdr3_length: 17; clone_size: few; v_call: TRBV19; d_call: TRBD1; j_call: TRBJ2-7; cdr3_nt: TGTGCCAGTAGTATGGGGATCCGGGACAGGGCCTCCTACGAGCAGTACTTC; cdr3_aa: CASSMGIRDRASYEQYF
cdr3_length: 13; clone_size: many; v_call: TRBV6-5; d_call: NA; j_call: TRBJ1-1; cdr3_nt: TGTGCCAGCAGTTACCAGGAGAACACTGAAGCTTTCTTT; cdr3_aa: CASSYQENTEAFF
cdr3_length: 13; clone_size: NA; v_call: TRBV19; d_call: TRBD1; j_call: TRBJ2-1; cdr3_nt: TGTGCCAGTGCCGGGACAGGCTACAATGAGCAGTTCTTC; cdr3_aa: CASAGTGYNEQFF
cdr3_length: 13; clone_size: many; v_call: TRBV4-1; d_call: TRBD2; j_call: TRBJ2-1; cdr3_nt: TGCGCCAGCAGCCTTCTAGCGGCAAATGAGCAGTTCTTC; cdr3_aa: CASSLLAANEQFF
cdr3_length: 16; clone_size: few; v_call: TRBV6-2/TRBV6-3; d_call: TRBD1; j_call: TRBJ2-7; cdr3_nt: TGTGCCAGCAGTTACTCGCCGGGACAGGTGACCTACGAGCAGTACTTC; cdr3_aa: CASSYSPGQVTYEQYF
cdr3_length: 14; clone_size: many; v_call: TRBV7-8; d_call: TRBD1; j_call: TRBJ2-3; cdr3_nt: TGTGCCAGCAGAAACGGGACAGGGCTGAATACGCAGTATTTT; cdr3_aa: CASRNGTGLNTQYF
cdr3_length: 15; clone_size: many; v_call: TRBV19; d_call: TRBD1; j_call: TRBJ1-1; cdr3_nt: TGTGCCAGTAGCGTCGGACAGGGGGCGAGGACTGAAGCTTTCTTT; cdr3_aa: CASSVGQGARTEAFF
cdr3_length: 13; clone_size: NA; v_call: TRBV28; d_call: NA; j_call: TRBJ1-1; cdr3_nt: TGTGCCAGCAGTTCCCTCCTGAACACTGTAGCTTTCTTT; cdr3_aa: CASSSLLNTVAFF